One and the same sample provided the 17 T cell receptor beta chains below, sequenced in a study of T cells after yellow fever vaccination. In TCRdb, the 5' RACE reads were re-called with MiXCR into one record per CDR3 protein. This sample has about 630,000 distinct CDR3 sequences, with roughly an eighth found just once. The specimen comprised PBMCs, sampled on the day of the yellow fever booster vaccination. Receptors originate from a man in his thirties or forties who received the YFV17D yellow fever vaccine.

This clonotype was seen a handful of times. The chain is built from TRBV28 and TRBJ1-6, with D maybe TRBD1 (5 bases). CDR1 MDHEN and CDR2 SYDVKM come from the germline V gene. Between the trimmed V and J ends, which lost 7 bases and 9 bases, there was a span of 16 bases. The CDR3 length is 14 residues. Here the CDR3 DNA reads TGTGCCAGCACCCCGGGACGGGTTAGTTCACCCCTCCACTTT. This translates into CASTPGRVSSPLHF. Combining the CDR3 with reference TRBV28 and TRBJ1-6 gives the whole variable domain DVKVTQSSRYLVKRTGEKVFLECVQDMDHENMFWYRQDPGLGLRLIYFSYDVKMKEKGDIPEGYSVSREKKERFSLILESASTNQTSMYLCASTPGRVSSPLHFGNGTRLTVT.

This chain joins TRBV5-1 and TRBJ2-5, with 9 bases identical to TRBD1. Trimming took 7 bases from V and 4 from J; bases not matched to a gene: 8. Germline CDR1 is SGHRS and CDR2 is YFSETQ. The CDR3 consists of 14 residues. In DNA, the CDR3 is TGCGCCAGCGGAAGGACAGGGGCTGGAGAGACCCAGTACTTC. Protein product: CASGRTGAGETQYF.

The V and J genes are TRBV10-3 and TRBJ1-3; D unclear. This CDR3 comprises 11 residues. Trimming removed 2 bases from V and 7 bases from J, with 3 bases in between. Germline CDR1 is ENHRY and CDR2 is SYGVKD. The CDR3 loop reads CAISELNTIYF. The CDR3 DNA follows: TGTGCCATCAGTGAGCTGAACACCATATATTTT.

The V gene is TRBV11-2, the J gene TRBJ2-1; 7 bases line up with TRBD1. Looked up from germline, CDR1 is SGHAT and CDR2 is FQNNGV. The CDR3 consists of 14 residues. V lost 5 bases, J lost 7 bases, and 8 bases stayed unmatched. CDR3 residues: CASSAHRGKNEQFF. The CDR3, as DNA: TGTGCCAGCAGCGCCCACAGGGGAAAAAATGAGCAGTTCTTC.

This chain joins TRBV3-1 and TRBJ2-7, with D perhaps TRBD1 or TRBD2 (5 bases each). The ends were cut back, 0 bases at V and 0 bases at J, with 15 bases in the middle. Germline V gene sequence: CDR1 LGHDT, CDR2 YNNKEL (reference sequence). The length of the CDR3 is 17 residues. The CDR3: CASSQDVRDGPSYEQYF. The CDR3 region has the DNA TGTGCCAGCAGCCAAGATGTCCGGGACGGTCCCTCCTACGAGCAGTACTTC.

The J gene is TRBJ2-2, the V gene TRBV5-5; 8 nucleotides line up with TRBD1. The V segment lost 4 bases and the J segment 4 bases; nucleotides outside the gene matches: 9. Germline CDR1 is SGHKS and CDR2 is YYEKEE (reference sequence). The length of the CDR3 is 16 residues. DNA for the CDR3: TGTGCCAGCAGCCGCACCGGGGACAGGCGCACCGGGGAGCTGTTTTTT. Its translation: CASSRTGDRRTGELFF.

The rearrangement joins TRBV12-3 or TRBV12-4 to TRBJ2-7; D tentatively reads TRBD1 or TRBD2 (6 bases each). The CDR3 has 14 residues. Trimming took off 6 bases at V and 5 bases at J, with 17 bases between the two ends. The CDR3 reads CASRGGGSYHEQYF. In DNA, the CDR3 is TGTGCCAGCAGAGGAGGGGGGAGTTACCACGAGCAGTACTTC.

This sequence joins TRBV29-1 and TRBJ2-1, with TRBD1 as a possible D gene (6 bases). Per germline, CDR1 SQVTM and CDR2 ANQGSEA. The V gene lost 6 bases and the J gene lost 9 bases, with 9 bases spanning the gap. This CDR3 has 10 residues. CDR3 nucleotide sequence: TGCAGCGTCGTAGGGGGTGAGCAGTTCTTC. Translating gives CSVVGGEQFF.

The V gene is TRBV5-1, the J gene TRBJ1-5, with 8 bases that match TRBD1. The CDR3 extends over 15 amino acids. The J segment lost 2 bases and the V segment lost 4 bases, leaving 5 bases of the junction unmatched. Germline V lookup: CDR1 SGHRS, CDR2 YFSETQ. The CDR3 region has the DNA TGCGCCAGCAGCATTGCGGGACAGGGCAATCAGCCCCAGCATTTT. Protein sequence: CASSIAGQGNQPQHF.

CDR3 nucleotides: TGCGCCAGCAGTGAAGGGGTTTTCAACAATGAGCAGTTCTTC. It translates to CASSEGVFNNEQFF. The chain employs TRBV10-1 and TRBJ2-1, with a possible D match to TRBD1 (5 bases). There are 14 residues in the CDR3. Germline CDR1 and CDR2: WNHNN and SYGVQD (reference sequence). V lost 3 bases and J lost 5, with 11 bases in between.

CDR3 sequence reads: CASSPWASGKETQYF. The DNA of the CDR3 is TGTGCCAGCAGCCCATGGGCTAGTGGGAAAGAGACCCAGTACTTC. J is TRBJ2-5 and V is TRBV7-2, with no clear D. Germline assignment: CDR1 SGHTA and CDR2 FQGNSA. The CDR3 has 15 amino acids. V was clipped by 5 bases and J by 3 bases, with 16 bases between them.

About this clonotype: Just one base apart from a much larger clone, this may be a read error. V and J are TRBV9 and TRBJ2-2; D gene ambiguous. Germline loops: CDR1 SGDLS, CDR2 YYNGEE. This CDR3 is built from 13 residues. V was clipped by 0 bases and J by 7 bases, with 7 bases between them. CDR3 in amino acids: CASSVGSGGELFF. CDR3 sequence (DNA): TGTGCCAGCAGCGTAGGGTCGGGCGGGGAGCTGTTTTTT.

A few counts support this clonotype. V is TRBV7-8 and J is TRBJ2-1; no firm D call. Germline V CDR1 and CDR2: SGHVS, FQNEAQ. V was clipped by 3 bases and J by 8 bases, with 17 bases between them. The CDR3 length is 15 residues. CDR3 region: CASSLDRLIYHEQFF. The CDR3, as DNA: TGTGCCAGCAGCTTGGACCGACTTATCTATCATGAGCAGTTCTTC. The full variable domain, rest sourced from reference TRBV7-8 and TRBJ2-1, is GAGVSQSPRYKVAKRGQDVALRCDPISGHVSLFWYQQALGQGPEFLTYFQNEAQLDKSGLPSDRFFAERPEGSVSTLKIQRTQQEDSAVYLCASSLDRLIYHEQFFGPGTRLTVL.

This clonotype was picked up many times. This chain joins TRBV18 and TRBJ2-5; possible D gene TRBD2, 6 bases. In germline, CDR1 is KGHSH, CDR2 LQKENI. The CDR3 is made up of 17 amino acids. V lost 5 bases and J 1 base, leaving 20 bases between the germline ends. CDR3 sequence reads: CASSGPRTTGPQETQYF. The CDR3 nucleotides read TGTGCCAGCTCAGGCCCACGGACTACAGGACCCCAAGAGACCCAGTACTTC. The full variable domain, rest sourced from reference TRBV18 and TRBJ2-5, is NAGVMQNPRHLVRRRGQEARLRCSPMKGHSHVYWYRQLPEEGLKFMVYLQKENIIDESGMPKERFSAEFPKEGPSILRIQQVVRGDSAAYFCASSGPRTTGPQETQYFGPGTRLLVL.

Many counts were recorded for this clonotype. V and J are TRBV6-1 and TRBJ2-5; TRBD1 might be the D (5 bases). Germline V gene lookup returns CDR1 MNHNS and CDR2 SASEGT. V lost 6 bases and J lost 9, with 17 bases in between. The CDR3 spans 13 residues. The CDR3 nucleotides are TGTGCCAGCAGCACCGACCTGCTGGGGCCCCAGTACTTC. Amino acid sequence: CASSTDLLGPQYF.

V is TRBV6-1 and J is TRBJ2-7; D might be TRBD1 or TRBD2, each matching 5 bases. Germline CDR1 reads MNHNS; CDR2 reads SASEGT. V was cut by 4 bases and J by 3 bases, with 16 bases left in between. The CDR3 is 15 residues long. CDR3 in amino acids: CASSAGRGADYEQYF. CDR3 bases: TGTGCCAGCAGTGCCGGCCGAGGGGCCGACTACGAGCAGTACTTC.

Note on this clonotype: A much larger clone lies a single base off, so this may be a read error. V gene TRBV7-8 combines with J gene TRBJ2-1; 11 bases fit TRBD2. Germline V lookup: CDR1 SGHVS, CDR2 FQNEAQ. The CDR3 spans 16 residues. CDR3 protein: CASILVASGRINEQFF. The CDR3 DNA follows: TGTGCCAGCATCTTAGTTGCTAGCGGGAGGATCAATGAGCAGTTCTTC.